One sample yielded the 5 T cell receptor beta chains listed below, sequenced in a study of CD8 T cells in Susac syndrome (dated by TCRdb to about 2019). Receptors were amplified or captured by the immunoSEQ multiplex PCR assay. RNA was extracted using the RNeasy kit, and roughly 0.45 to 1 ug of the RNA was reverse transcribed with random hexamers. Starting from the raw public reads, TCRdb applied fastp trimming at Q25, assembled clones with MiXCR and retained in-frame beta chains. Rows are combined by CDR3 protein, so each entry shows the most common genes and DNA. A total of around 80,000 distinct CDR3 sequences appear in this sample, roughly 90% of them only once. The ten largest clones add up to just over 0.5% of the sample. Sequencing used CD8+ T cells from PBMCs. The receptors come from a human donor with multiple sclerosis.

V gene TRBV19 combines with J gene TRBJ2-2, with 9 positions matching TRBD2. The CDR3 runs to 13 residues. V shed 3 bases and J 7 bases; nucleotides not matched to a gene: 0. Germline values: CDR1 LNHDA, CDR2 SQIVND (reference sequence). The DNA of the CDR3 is TGTGCCAGTAGTATGACTAGCGGCGGGGAGCTGTTTTTT. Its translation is CASSMTSGGELFF.

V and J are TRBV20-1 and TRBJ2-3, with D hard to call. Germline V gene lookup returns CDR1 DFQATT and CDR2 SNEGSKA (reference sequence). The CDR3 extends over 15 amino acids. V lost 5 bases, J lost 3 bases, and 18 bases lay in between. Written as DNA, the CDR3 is TGCAGTGCTGGCCGCGAAACAGATGATACAGATACGCAGTATTTT. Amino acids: CSAGRETDDTDTQYF.

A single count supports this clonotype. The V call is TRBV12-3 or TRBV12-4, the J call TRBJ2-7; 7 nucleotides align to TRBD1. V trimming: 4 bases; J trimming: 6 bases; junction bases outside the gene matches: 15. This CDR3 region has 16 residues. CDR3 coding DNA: TGTGCCAGCAGTTCCCAGCCCCTAGACAGGGCTAGCGAGCAGTACTTC. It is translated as CASSSQPLDRASEQYF.

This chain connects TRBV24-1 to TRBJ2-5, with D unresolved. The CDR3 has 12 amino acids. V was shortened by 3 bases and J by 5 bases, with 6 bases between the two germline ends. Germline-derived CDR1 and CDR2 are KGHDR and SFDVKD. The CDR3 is CATSDEGETQYF. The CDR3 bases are TGTGCCACCAGTGATGAAGGGGAGACCCAGTACTTC.

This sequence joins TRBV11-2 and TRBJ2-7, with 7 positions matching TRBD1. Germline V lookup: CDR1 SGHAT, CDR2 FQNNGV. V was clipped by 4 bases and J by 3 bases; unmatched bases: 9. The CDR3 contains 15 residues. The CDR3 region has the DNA TGTGCCAGCAGCTCCCTAACAGGGACAGTCTACGAGCAGTACTTC. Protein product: CASSSLTGTVYEQYF.